Presented here are 11 T cell receptor beta chains from one specimen sequenced in a study of breast tumors, draining lymph nodes, adjacent tissues. TCRdb fed the multiplex PCR reads into MiXCR, producing one record per CDR3 protein. This sample has 150,000 to 200,000 distinct CDR3 sequences, with around a third found just once. Samples came from axillary lymph nodes draining the breast cancer. Sequenced sample: axillary lymph node tissue. These receptors were collected from a female donor with breast cancer. Some clones in this sample may be carry-over from other donors' samples.

This clonotype was found many times. The gene calls are TRBV30 and TRBJ1-2, with D hard to call. Trimming removed 4 bases at V and 4 bases at J, with 10 bases between. This CDR3 has 12 residues. Germline lookup yields CDR1 GTSNPN and CDR2 SVGIG (reference sequence). DNA for the CDR3: TGTGCCTGGACTGACACCTTCTATGGCTACACCTTC. Residues: CAWTDTFYGYTF.

This clonotype was seen at least ten times. The chain links TRBV12-3 or TRBV12-4 to TRBJ1-2, with 7 bases aligning to TRBD1. V lost 6 bases to trimming and J lost 2 bases; unmatched junction nucleotides: 6. There are 14 residues in the CDR3. The CDR3: CASRNSGQNYGYTF. CDR3 nucleotide sequence: TGTGCCAGCAGGAACTCGGGACAGAACTATGGCTACACCTTC.

This clonotype was recorded at least ten times. J is TRBJ2-7 and V is TRBV7-8; the match to TRBD2 covers 7 bases. Looked up from germline, CDR1 is SGHVS and CDR2 is FQNEAQ. CDR3 length equals 13 residues. V lost 1 base to trimming and J lost 5 bases; unmatched junction nucleotides: 2. The CDR3 reads CASSLGLANEQYF. CDR3 DNA: TGTGCCAGCAGCTTAGGACTAGCAAACGAGCAGTACTTC.

The chain employs TRBV6-1 and TRBJ2-7; D gene uncertain. V lost 11 bases, J lost 3 bases, and 17 bases lay in between. The CDR3 totals 13 residues. Germline-derived CDR1 and CDR2 are MNHNS and SASEGT. Here the CDR3 DNA reads TGTGCCGGCAACCCGCAGTCGGGCTACGAGCAGTACTTC. This codes for CAGNPQSGYEQYF.

This clonotype was observed many times. The chain uses TRBV5-1 and TRBJ2-3, with D tentatively TRBD2 (6 bases). Trimming removed 2 bases from V and 5 bases from J, with 12 bases in between. The CDR3 totals 14 residues. The germline V gene encodes CDR1 SGHRS and CDR2 YFSETQ. The CDR3 is CASSFSGTGDTQYF. Written as DNA, the CDR3 is TGCGCCAGCAGCTTTAGCGGTACAGGAGATACGCAGTATTTT.

As regards this clonotype: A much more abundant neighbour one base away suggests this may be a read error. The rearrangement uses TRBV6-5 and TRBJ1-2, with 10 bases identical to TRBD1. CDR1 MNHEY and CDR2 SVGAGI come from the germline V gene. The CDR3 has 13 amino acids. Trimming took 5 bases from V and 8 from J; bases not matched to a gene: 5. Written as DNA, the CDR3 is TGTGCCAGCAGTCCTGGGACAGGGGTAGGCTACACCTTC. Protein product: CASSPGTGVGYTF.

About this clonotype: A much larger clone is a single base away; this may be a read error. The CDR3 ends on some other residue instead of the conserved phenylalanine or tryptophan, so this is likely a read error. V usage is TRBV12-3 or TRBV12-4 and J usage is TRBJ2-7; 11 positions agree with TRBD1. J was trimmed by 5 bases and V by 2 bases; bases with no gene match: 8. CDR3 size: 16 residues. This chain's CDR3 is CASSLRTGGIGNEQYL. In DNA form, the CDR3 reads TGTGCCAGCAGTTTAAGGACAGGGGGCATAGGGAACGAGCAGTACCTC.

This clonotype was recorded at least ten times. The rearrangement uses TRBV7-9 and TRBJ1-4; the D is unclear. The germline CDR1 and CDR2 sequences are SEHNR and FQNEAQ (reference sequence). Trimming pared 5 bases from V and 8 bases from J, leaving 21 bases between. The CDR3 spans 16 residues. For the CDR3, the DNA is TGTGCCAGCAGCCTCAGATCCGGGCTCCCGGTAGAAAAACTGTTTTTT. It translates to CASSLRSGLPVEKLFF.

This clonotype was seen ten or more times. The chain recombines TRBV19 with TRBJ2-7; 8 bases map to TRBD1. Germline V lookup: CDR1 LNHDA, CDR2 SQIVND (reference sequence). The CDR3 covers 13 residues. Unmatched junction bases numbered 5, after V lost 6 bases and J lost 4 bases. The CDR3 region has the DNA TGTGCCAGTAGACCGGGACAGGATTACGAGCAGTACTTC. Encoded protein: CASRPGQDYEQYF.

This clonotype has at least ten counts. The J gene is TRBJ2-3, the V gene TRBV2; TRBD2 is a possible D gene (5 bases). Looked up from germline, CDR1 is SNHLY and CDR2 is FYNNEI. The CDR3 length is 14 residues. With 3 bases removed from V and 2 bases from J, the gap between germline ends came to 9 bases. The DNA for the CDR3 is TGTGCCAGCAGTGATACTAGGCTCACAGATACGCAGTATTTT. It translates to CASSDTRLTDTQYF.

J is TRBJ2-7 and V is TRBV6-5; TRBD1 might be the D (5 bases). CDR1 and CDR2 (germline): MNHEY, SVGAGI. The CDR3 has 15 amino acids. Trimming left V 0 bases short and J 3 bases short, with 12 bases between. As DNA, the CDR3 is TGTGCCAGCAGTTACTCGGGGCAGGTGCTCTACGAGCAGTACTTC. Amino acids: CASSYSGQVLYEQYF.